The 5 T cell receptor beta chains in this list originate from one sample, sequenced in a study of human T cells and chemical hapten exposure. TCRdb ran MiXCR on the RACE reads and lists one entry per CDR3 protein. The profile covers roughly 190,000 distinct CDR3 sequences, with about a fifth appearing a single time and approximately 6.7% taken by the ten largest. Time point described: patch test 1, 2 weeks after DPC sensitization. As for treatment: therapeutic diphenylcyclopropenone sensitization with weekly scalp DPC. Sequences were derived from whole blood, sampled in connection with sensitization to the hapten diphenylcyclopropenone (DPC). The receptors here all came from a woman aged 45-65 years with alopecia areata. Some clones in this sample may be carry-over from other donors' samples.

The chain recombines TRBV29-1 with TRBJ1-2; 9 bases agree with TRBD1. CDR3 size: 15 residues. Germline trimming cut 3 bases from V and 8 bases from J; bases unmatched to any gene: 13. Germline lookup yields CDR1 SQVTM and CDR2 ANQGSEA. CDR3 nucleotides: TGCAGCGTTGACAGACCCGGGACAGGGAGTTTAGGCTACACCTTC. Protein: CSVDRPGTGSLGYTF.

This chain uses TRBV29-1 with TRBJ2-5; a possible D gene is TRBD2 (5 bases). The V and J ends lost 1 base and 4 bases respectively, with 10 bases between them. The germline V gene encodes CDR1 SQVTM and CDR2 ANQGSEA. The CDR3 has 13 residues. The DNA for the CDR3 is TGCAGCGTTGAAGGAGGGAAAGGAGAGACCCAGTACTTC. It specifies CSVEGGKGETQYF.

V and J are TRBV11-2 and TRBJ2-5; D perhaps matches TRBD1 (5 bases). Germline V gene sequence: CDR1 SGHAT, CDR2 FQNNGV. Deletions cut 5 bases from V and 3 bases from J, with 13 bases between. The CDR3 covers 14 residues. CDR3 in DNA: TGTGCCAGCAGCCACCTGGGGCTCGAAGAGACCCAGTACTTC. This sequence encodes CASSHLGLEETQYF.

The chain couples TRBV7-3 to TRBJ2-1; D assignment may be TRBD1 or TRBD2 (5 bases each). This CDR3 is 16 amino acids long. The germline gives CDR1 SGHTA, CDR2 FQGTGA. V lost 5 bases, J lost 8 bases, and 22 bases lay in between. The CDR3 DNA follows: TGTGCCAGCAGCCCCGGGGCAAGGGTCCGCGGCCATGAGCAGTTCTTC. Translation gives CASSPGARVRGHEQFF.

This clonotype has just a few counts. The J gene is TRBJ1-2, the V gene TRBV10-3; D gene unclear. Germline CDR1 and CDR2: ENHRY and SYGVKD. The CDR3 has 13 residues. The V end was cut by 3 bases, the J end by 2 bases, with 7 bases between. This chain's CDR3 is CAISDGRNYGYTF. In nucleotides, the CDR3 is TGTGCCATCAGTGATGGTAGGAACTATGGCTACACCTTC.